This TCR beta chain was captured in a study of OX40 agonist ivuxolimab in advanced cancers. Study in general: Patients with hepatocellular carcinoma, melanoma, renal cell or head and neck cancer made up the dose-escalation patients.

The protocol was immunoSEQ multiplex PCR, while the TCRdb copy is restricted to in-frame clones and leaves out a portion. The table includes roughly 56,000 clones, 80% to 90% detected once. Findings and caveats of the study: In a subset of nonresponders, normalized T-cell clonal expansion was also low.

This CDR3 has 12 amino acids. The germline gives CDR1 MDHEN, CDR2 SYDVKM. Trimming pared 4 bases from V and 5 bases from J, leaving 8 bases between. A single count supports this clone. Its specificity is unknown. The sequenced sample was CD4+ or CD8+ T cells sorted from blood, obtained in a trial of the OX40 agonist ivuxolimab. The TCR sequence derives from an adult with an advanced solid tumor such as melanoma, head and neck, liver or kidney cancer. V and J are TRBV28 and TRBJ2-5, with no clear D. In DNA form, the CDR3 reads TGTGCCAGCAGTTCTTTCGAGGAGACCCAGTACTTC. Translated, it gives CASSSFEETQYF.